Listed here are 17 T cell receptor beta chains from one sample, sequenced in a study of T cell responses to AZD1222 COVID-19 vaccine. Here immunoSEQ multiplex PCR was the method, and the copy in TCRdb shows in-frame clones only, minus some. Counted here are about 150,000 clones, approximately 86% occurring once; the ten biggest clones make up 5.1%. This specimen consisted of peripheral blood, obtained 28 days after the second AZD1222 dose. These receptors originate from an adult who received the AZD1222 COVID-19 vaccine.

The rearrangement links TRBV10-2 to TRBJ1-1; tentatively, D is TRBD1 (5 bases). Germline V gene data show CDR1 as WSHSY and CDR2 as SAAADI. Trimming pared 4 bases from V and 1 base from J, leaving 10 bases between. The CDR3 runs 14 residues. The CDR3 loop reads CASSAAGRNTEAFF. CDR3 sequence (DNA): TGCGCCAGCAGTGCGGCAGGGAGGAACACTGAAGCTTTCTTT.

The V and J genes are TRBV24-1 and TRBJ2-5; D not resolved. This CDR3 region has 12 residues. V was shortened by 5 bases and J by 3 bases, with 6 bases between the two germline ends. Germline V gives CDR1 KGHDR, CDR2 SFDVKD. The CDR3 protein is CATSGSEETQYF. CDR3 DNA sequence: TGTGCCACCAGTGGATCTGAAGAGACCCAGTACTTC.

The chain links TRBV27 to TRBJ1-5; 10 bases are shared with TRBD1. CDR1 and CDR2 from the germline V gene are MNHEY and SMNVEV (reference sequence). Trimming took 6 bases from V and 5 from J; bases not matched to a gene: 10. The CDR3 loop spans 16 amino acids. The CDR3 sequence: CASRGSDRGGYQPQHF. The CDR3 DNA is TGTGCCAGCAGGGGATCGGACAGGGGGGGATATCAGCCCCAGCATTTT.

CDR3 DNA sequence: TGTGCCAGCAGCGTGGGCCAGAGCTCTGGGGCCAACGTCCTGACTTTC. Translation gives CASSVGQSSGANVLTF. The chain joins TRBV9 to TRBJ2-6; D not resolved. Germline V gene data show CDR1 as SGDLS and CDR2 as YYNGEE. The CDR3 is 16 residues long. V dropped 2 bases and J dropped 0 bases, with 9 bases sitting between them.

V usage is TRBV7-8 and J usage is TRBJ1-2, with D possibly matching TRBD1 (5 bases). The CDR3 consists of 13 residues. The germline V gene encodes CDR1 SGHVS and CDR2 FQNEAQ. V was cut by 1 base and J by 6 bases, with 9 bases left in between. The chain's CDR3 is CASSLGGTDGYTF. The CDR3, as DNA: TGTGCCAGCAGCTTAGGGGGGACGGATGGCTACACCTTC.

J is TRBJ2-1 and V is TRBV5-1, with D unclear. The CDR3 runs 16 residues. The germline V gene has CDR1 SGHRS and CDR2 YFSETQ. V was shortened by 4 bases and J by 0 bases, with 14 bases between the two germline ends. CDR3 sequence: CASSPLDTYSYNEQFF. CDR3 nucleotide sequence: TGCGCCAGCAGCCCCTTAGATACATACTCCTACAATGAGCAGTTCTTC.

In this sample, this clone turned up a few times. CDR3 region: CASTGHPSYEQYF. Here the CDR3 DNA reads TGTGCCAGCACTGGTCACCCCTCCTACGAGCAGTACTTC. The J gene is TRBJ2-7, the V gene TRBV6-5, with D hard to call. Germline loops: CDR1 MNHEY, CDR2 SVGAGI. V gave up 7 bases and J gave up 0 bases, with 10 bases separating them. The CDR3 spans 13 residues.

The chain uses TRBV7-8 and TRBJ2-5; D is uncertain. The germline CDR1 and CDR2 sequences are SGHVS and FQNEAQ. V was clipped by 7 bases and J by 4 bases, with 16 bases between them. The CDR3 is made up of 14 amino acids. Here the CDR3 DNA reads TGTGCCAGCACCCCCCCCTCGTTGCGAGAGACCCAGTACTTC. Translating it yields CASTPPSLRETQYF.

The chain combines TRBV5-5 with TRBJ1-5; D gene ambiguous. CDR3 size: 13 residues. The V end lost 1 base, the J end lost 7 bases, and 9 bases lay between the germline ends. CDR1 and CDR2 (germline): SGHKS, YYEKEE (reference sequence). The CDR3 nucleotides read TGTGCCAGCAGCTTGTACGGTGGGCAGCCCCAGCATTTT. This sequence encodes CASSLYGGQPQHF.

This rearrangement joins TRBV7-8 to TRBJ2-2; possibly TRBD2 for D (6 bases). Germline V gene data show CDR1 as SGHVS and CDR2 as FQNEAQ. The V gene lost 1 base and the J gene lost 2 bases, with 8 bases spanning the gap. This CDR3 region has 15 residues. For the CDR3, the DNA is TGTGCCAGCAGCTTAGTGCGGGGTAACACCGGGGAGCTGTTTTTT. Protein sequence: CASSLVRGNTGELFF. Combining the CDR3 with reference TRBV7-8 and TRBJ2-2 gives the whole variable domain GAGVSQSPRYKVAKRGQDVALRCDPISGHVSLFWYQQALGQGPEFLTYFQNEAQLDKSGLPSDRFFAERPEGSVSTLKIQRTQQEDSAVYLCASSLVRGNTGELFFGEGSRLTVL.

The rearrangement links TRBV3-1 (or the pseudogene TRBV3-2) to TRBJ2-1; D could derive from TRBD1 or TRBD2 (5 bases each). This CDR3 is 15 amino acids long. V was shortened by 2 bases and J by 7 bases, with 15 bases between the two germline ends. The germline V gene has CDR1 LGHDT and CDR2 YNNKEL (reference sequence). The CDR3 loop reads CASSQFLGEGNEQFF. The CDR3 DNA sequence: TGTGCCAGCAGCCAATTCCTCGGCGAGGGGAATGAGCAGTTCTTC.

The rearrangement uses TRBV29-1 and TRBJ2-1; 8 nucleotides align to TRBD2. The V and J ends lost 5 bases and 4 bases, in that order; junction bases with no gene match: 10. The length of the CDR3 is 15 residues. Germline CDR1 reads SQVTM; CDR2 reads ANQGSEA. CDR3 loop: CSVTPPSGRYNEQFF. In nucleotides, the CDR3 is TGCAGCGTTACGCCCCCCAGCGGGAGATACAATGAGCAGTTCTTC.

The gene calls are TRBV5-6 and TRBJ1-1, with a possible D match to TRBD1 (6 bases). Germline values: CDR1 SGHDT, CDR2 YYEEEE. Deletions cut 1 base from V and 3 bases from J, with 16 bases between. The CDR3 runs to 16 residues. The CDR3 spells CASSLMAGAGDTEAFF. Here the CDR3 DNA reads TGTGCCAGCAGCTTGATGGCAGGGGCCGGGGACACTGAAGCTTTCTTT. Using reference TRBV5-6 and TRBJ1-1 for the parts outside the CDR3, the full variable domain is DAGVTQSPTHLIKTRGQQVTLRCSPKSGHDTVSWYQQALGQGPQFIFQYYEEEERQRGNFPDRFSGHQFPNYSSELNVNALLLGDSALYLCASSLMAGAGDTEAFFGQGTRLTVV.

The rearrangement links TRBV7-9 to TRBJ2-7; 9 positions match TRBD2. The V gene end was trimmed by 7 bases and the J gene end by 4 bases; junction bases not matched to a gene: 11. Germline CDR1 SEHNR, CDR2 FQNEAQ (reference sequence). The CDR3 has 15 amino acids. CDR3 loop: CASTSIRLADYEQYF. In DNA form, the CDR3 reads TGTGCCAGCACCTCTATAAGACTAGCGGATTACGAGCAGTACTTC.

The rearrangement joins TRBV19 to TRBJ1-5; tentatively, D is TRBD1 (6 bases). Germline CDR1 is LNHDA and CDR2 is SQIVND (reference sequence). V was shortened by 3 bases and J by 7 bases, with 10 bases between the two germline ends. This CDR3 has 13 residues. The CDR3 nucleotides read TGTGCCAGTAGTATCACAGGGAGACAGCCCCAGCATTTT. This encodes CASSITGRQPQHF.

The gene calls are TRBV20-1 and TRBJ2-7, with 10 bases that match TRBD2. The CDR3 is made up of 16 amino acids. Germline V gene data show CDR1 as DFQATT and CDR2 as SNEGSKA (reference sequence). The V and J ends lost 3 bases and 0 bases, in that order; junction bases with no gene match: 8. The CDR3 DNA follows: TGCAGTGCTAGTGGAGTGGGGACTAGCGCCTCCTACGAGCAGTACTTC. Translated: CSASGVGTSASYEQYF.

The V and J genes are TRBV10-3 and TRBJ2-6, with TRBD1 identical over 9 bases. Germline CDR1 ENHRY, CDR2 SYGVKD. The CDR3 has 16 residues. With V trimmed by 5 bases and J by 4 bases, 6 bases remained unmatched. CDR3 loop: CAISPGTGSGANVLTF. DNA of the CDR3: TGTGCCATCAGTCCCGGGACAGGGAGCGGGGCCAACGTCCTGACTTTC.